The present entry profiles one T cell receptor (beta chain) with its context. This clone was counted at least ten times. The antigen this receptor binds is unknown. Base qualities were left out, and no much larger clone turns up one base away. The same CDR3 can be traced to other DNA sequences in this sample. This specimen belongs to a study of metastatic and nonmetastatic thyroid tumors (dated by TCRdb to about 2020). Some background on the complete study: Repertoires from peripheral blood and from tumor or nodule tissue samples of malignant and benign thyroid patients were compared.

Library prep was done by PCR. The listed sequencing device is Illumina HiSeq 4000. High-throughput sequencing was used to profile the TCR beta-chain CDR3 region of each patient. Regarding the original processing steps: Drawing on CDR3 differences between clinicopathological groups, the researchers built a classifier meant to tell apart patients with distant-metastatic papillary thyroid cancer. The Shannon index was used to assess repertoire diversity, and the Morisita-Horn index was used to assess tumor-blood repertoire similarity. The public sequencing data were trimmed at Q25 with fastp and processed into clonotypes with MiXCR by TCRdb, which kept only in-frame beta chains. Here the V and J calls rest on TCRdb's processing, not on the authors' analysis. The sample table contains roughly 30,000 clones; only one count was recorded for about 18% of them. Of the sample, about 11% falls within the top ten clones.

Via the germline V gene, CDR1 is SGHAT and CDR2 FQNNGV. The CDR3 covers 17 residues, taking in both the cysteine and the phenylalanine. Only CDR3 DNA is held: 51 bases, read in frame from base 1. Trimming accounts for 1 base at V and 5 bases at J, while the number of junction bases matched to no gene is 9. No patient had received any treatment before thyroid surgery. Using T-cell receptor beta sequencing, the researchers looked back retrospectively at clinical samples from patients, gathered between the early 2010s and the late 2010s. Paper-wide results and their limitations: In both blood and tumor samples, malignant tumors were reported to have significantly higher TCR beta diversity than benign nodules.

The sequenced material came from blood. Rearrangement joined TRBV11-2 to TRBJ1-5, with TRBD1 identical over 9 junction bases. This TCR was recovered from a female donor with papillary thyroid cancer or a benign thyroid nodule (not recorded which). Some clones in this sample may be carry-over from other donors' samples. The sequenced DNA is TGTGCCAGCAGCTTAGTTGGTACTACAGGGGGCGATCAGCCCCAGCATTTT. Its coded protein is CASSLVGTTGGDQPQHF.